A single sample gave rise to the 13 T cell receptor beta chains below, sequenced in a study of T-cell memory formation after mild COVID-19 (TCRdb year 2021). The library was produced with 5' RACE. Sequenced on an Illumina NovaSeq 6000. The public reads were quality trimmed at Q25 with fastp and then assembled into clones with MiXCR by TCRdb, keeping productive beta chains. Rows are unified per CDR3 protein, each entry keeping the most common DNA and genes. The sample table lists 150,000 or so distinct CDR3 sequences, roughly 15% of them with a count of one. 13% to 15% of the sample is held by the ten biggest clonotypes. The material sequenced was PBMCs or a T cell subset sorted from them (not recorded which). Receptor source: an adult woman who had mild COVID-19 (a few samples of this study predate the infection). The sample titles of this study are shuffled in the database, so cell type and time point are left out; the donor was told from shared clones.

This clonotype was seen only a few times. The V call is TRBV12-3 or TRBV12-4, the J call TRBJ1-5; TRBD1 aligns across 8 bases. This CDR3 comprises 15 residues. After removal of 5 bases from V and 7 bases from J, the junction contained 10 bases not matched to a gene. The CDR3 region is CASSIGQGGLQPQHF. The DNA of the CDR3 is TGTGCCAGCAGTATCGGACAGGGTGGACTGCAGCCCCAGCATTTT.

This clonotype was seen more than once but under ten times. This rearrangement joins TRBV11-2 to TRBJ2-7, with TRBD1 as a possible D gene (5 bases). The ends were cut back, 5 bases at V and 4 bases at J, with 12 bases in the middle. This CDR3 contains 13 residues. The germline CDR1 and CDR2 sequences are SGHAT and FQNNGV. The CDR3 region is CASSQGHLYEQYF. CDR3 DNA sequence: TGTGCCAGCAGCCAAGGACATCTATACGAGCAGTACTTC. Full variable domain (remainder filled in from reference TRBV11-2 and TRBJ2-7): EAGVAQSPRYKIIEKRQSVAFWCNPISGHATLYWYQQILGQGPKLLIQFQNNGVVDDSQLPKDRFSAERLKGVDSTLKIQPAKLEDSAVYLCASSQGHLYEQYFGPGTRLTVT.

This clonotype appeared many times. This chain links TRBV25-1 with TRBJ2-7; D not resolved. Trimming took off 3 bases at V and 5 bases at J, with 17 bases between the two ends. CDR3 length: 15 residues. Germline V gene sequence: CDR1 MGHDK, CDR2 SYGVNS. Here the CDR3 DNA reads TGTGCCAGCAGTGATCCCCTTCCCCCTCTTCACGAGCAGTACTTC. This gives the protein CASSDPLPPLHEQYF.

The sample holds many counts of this clonotype. This chain uses TRBV6-2 or TRBV6-3 with TRBJ2-6, with D hard to call. Looked up from germline, CDR1 is MNHEY and CDR2 is SVGEGT. The CDR3 spans 13 residues. Deletions cut 8 bases from V and 1 base from J, with 6 bases between. This chain's CDR3 is CASLGSGANVLTF. CDR3 bases: TGTGCCAGCCTCGGGTCTGGGGCCAACGTCCTGACTTTC.

CDR3 bases: TGTGCCAGCAGCCTCACTAGCGGGGGGCGTAGTGAGCAGTTCTTC. It yields the protein CASSLTSGGRSEQFF. This rearrangement joins TRBV6-2 or TRBV6-3 to TRBJ2-1; 12 nucleotides agree with TRBD2. The germline gives CDR1 MNHEY, CDR2 SVGEGT. The CDR3 is made up of 15 amino acids. After removal of 6 bases from V and 9 bases from J, the junction contained 9 bases not matched to a gene.

This clonotype was seen at least ten times. The chain employs TRBV29-1 and TRBJ2-7, with D possibly being TRBD2 (5 bases). V was pared by 4 bases and J by 0 bases, with 7 bases between. This CDR3 is built from 12 residues. CDR1 SQVTM and CDR2 ANQGSEA come from the germline V gene. The CDR3 loop reads CSVGGFSYEQYF. CDR3 DNA sequence: TGCAGCGTTGGAGGGTTCTCCTACGAGCAGTACTTC.

The chain uses TRBV7-9 and TRBJ2-3; D is undetermined. This CDR3 comprises 16 residues. The germline V and J ends were trimmed by 0 bases and 4 bases, with 14 bases remaining between them. CDR1 is SEHNR, CDR2 FQNEAQ, per germline (reference sequence). CDR3 residues: CASSLAPTYRADTQYF. In DNA form, the CDR3 reads TGTGCCAGCAGCTTAGCTCCGACTTATCGGGCAGATACGCAGTATTTT.

This chain connects TRBV12-3 or TRBV12-4 to TRBJ2-2; TRBD1 is a possible D gene (5 bases). The germline V and J ends were trimmed by 3 bases and 5 bases, with 10 bases remaining between them. This CDR3 has 14 amino acids. The CDR3 reads CASSFGHTTGELFF. The CDR3 nucleotides read TGTGCCAGCAGTTTCGGACATACGACCGGGGAGCTGTTTTTT.

The sample holds a few counts of this clonotype. The chain links TRBV4-1 to TRBJ2-7; D possibly matches TRBD1 or TRBD2 (5 bases each). This CDR3 region has 16 residues. Germline-derived CDR1 and CDR2 are MGHRA and YSYEKL. Trimming removed 2 bases at V and 2 bases at J, with 16 bases between. The CDR3 DNA is TGCGCCAGCAGCCAATCCGGGACGCCGAGTACCTACGAGCAGTACTTC. This gives the protein CASSQSGTPSTYEQYF.

In this sample, this clonotype turned up a few times. The chain uses TRBV6-6 and TRBJ2-7, with TRBD2 identical over 7 bases. J gave up 3 bases and V 8 bases, and 10 bases lay outside the gene matches. Germline V CDR1 and CDR2: MNHNY, SVGAGI (reference sequence). The CDR3 is 14 residues long. The CDR3 sequence: CASDNAGVFYEQYF. The CDR3 DNA follows: TGTGCCAGCGACAATGCGGGGGTTTTCTACGAGCAGTACTTC.

The rearrangement joins TRBV2 to TRBJ2-1; 7 bases align to TRBD2. V lost 7 bases, J lost 7 bases, and 13 bases stayed unmatched. Germline CDR1 and CDR2: SNHLY and FYNNEI. The CDR3 runs 15 residues. CDR3 sequence reads: CASNMGLGGLNEQFF. DNA of the CDR3: TGTGCCAGCAATATGGGGCTGGGGGGACTAAATGAGCAGTTCTTC. The full variable domain, its missing parts supplied by reference TRBV2 and TRBJ2-1, is EPEVTQTPSHQVTQMGQEVILRCVPISNHLYFYWYRQILGQKVEFLVSFYNNEISEKSEIFDDQFSVERPDGSNFTLKIRSTKLEDSAMYFCASNMGLGGLNEQFFGPGTRLTVL.

A few counts support this clonotype. The chain joins TRBV7-9 to TRBJ2-5; weak D call: TRBD2 (5 bases). Trimming cost V 5 bases and J 7 bases, with 29 bases left between them. The CDR3 runs 18 residues. Per germline, CDR1 SEHNR and CDR2 FQNEAQ (reference sequence). The CDR3 nucleotides read TGTGCCAGCAGCCAAGCGGCCACGACGGAGGCCCTGAGTGGGACCCAGTACTTC. This codes for CASSQAATTEALSGTQYF.

In this sample, this clonotype turned up many times. The J gene is TRBJ2-1, the V gene TRBV12-5; D gene uncertain. The CDR3 has 11 amino acids. CDR1 is LGHNT, CDR2 FRNRAP, per germline. The V end was cut by 2 bases, the J end by 10 bases, with 6 bases between. CDR3 coding DNA: TGTGCTAGTGGTTTGCCCTGGGAGCAGTTCTTC. Translation gives CASGLPWEQFF. Supplemented by reference TRBV12-5 and TRBJ2-1, the full variable domain reads DARVTQTPRHKVTEMGQEVTMRCQPILGHNTVFWYRQTMMQGLELLAYFRNRAPLDDSGMPKDRFSAEMPDATLATLKIQPSEPRDSAVYFCASGLPWEQFFGPGTRLTVL.